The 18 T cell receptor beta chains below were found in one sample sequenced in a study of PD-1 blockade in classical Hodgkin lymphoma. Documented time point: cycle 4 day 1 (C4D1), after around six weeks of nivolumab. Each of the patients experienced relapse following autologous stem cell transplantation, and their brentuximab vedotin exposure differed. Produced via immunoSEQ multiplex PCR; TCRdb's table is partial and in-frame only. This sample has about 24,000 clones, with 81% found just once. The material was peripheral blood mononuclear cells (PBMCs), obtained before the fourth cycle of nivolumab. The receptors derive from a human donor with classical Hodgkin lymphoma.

The chain's CDR3 is CAISESFSGTGTSGRYNEQFF. CDR3 bases: TGTGCCATCAGTGAGTCCTTTTCGGGGACAGGAACTAGCGGGAGGTACAATGAGCAGTTCTTC. V gene TRBV10-3 combines with J gene TRBJ2-1, with 12 bases fitting TRBD2. The trim removed 0 bases at V and 4 bases at J, leaving 16 bases unmatched. Germline CDR1 ENHRY, CDR2 SYGVKD. The CDR3 loop spans 21 amino acids.

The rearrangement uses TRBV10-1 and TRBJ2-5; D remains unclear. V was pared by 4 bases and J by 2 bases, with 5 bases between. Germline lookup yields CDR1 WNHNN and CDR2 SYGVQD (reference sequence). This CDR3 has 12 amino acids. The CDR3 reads CASSVGQETQYF. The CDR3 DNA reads TGCGCCAGCAGTGTCGGACAAGAGACCCAGTACTTC.

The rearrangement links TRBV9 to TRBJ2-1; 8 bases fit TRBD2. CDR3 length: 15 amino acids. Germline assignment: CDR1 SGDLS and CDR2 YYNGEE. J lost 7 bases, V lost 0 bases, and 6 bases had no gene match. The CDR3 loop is CASSVATGGHNEQFF. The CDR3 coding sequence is TGTGCCAGCAGCGTAGCGACGGGGGGGCATAATGAGCAGTTCTTC.

The CDR3 loop reads CASSSPRGEETQYF. The CDR3 nucleotides read TGTGCCAGCAGTTCCCCCAGGGGGGAAGAGACCCAGTACTTC. The rearrangement uses TRBV6-6 and TRBJ2-5; TRBD1 is a possible D gene (7 bases). Trimming removed 4 bases from V and 3 bases from J, with 12 bases in between. This CDR3 has 14 residues. Per the germline V gene, CDR1 is MNHNY and CDR2 is SVGAGI (reference sequence).

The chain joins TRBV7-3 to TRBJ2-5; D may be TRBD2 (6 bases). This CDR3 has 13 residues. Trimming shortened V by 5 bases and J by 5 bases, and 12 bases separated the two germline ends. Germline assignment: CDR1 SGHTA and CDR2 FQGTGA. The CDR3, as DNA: TGTGCCAGCAGCCGCGGGGTACGGGAGACCCAGTACTTC. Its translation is CASSRGVRETQYF.

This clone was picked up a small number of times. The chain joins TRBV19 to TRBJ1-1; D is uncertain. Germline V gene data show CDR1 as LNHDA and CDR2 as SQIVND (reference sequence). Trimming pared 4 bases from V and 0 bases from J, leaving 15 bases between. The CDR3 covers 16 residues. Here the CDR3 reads CASSTTGRTLNTEAFF. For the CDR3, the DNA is TGTGCCAGTAGTACTACGGGCAGGACTTTGAACACTGAAGCTTTCTTT.

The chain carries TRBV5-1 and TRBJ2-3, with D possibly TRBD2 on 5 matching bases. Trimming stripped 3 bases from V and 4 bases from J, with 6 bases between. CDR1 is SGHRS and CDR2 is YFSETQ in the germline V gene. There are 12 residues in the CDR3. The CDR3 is CASSSRADTQYF. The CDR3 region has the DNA TGCGCCAGCAGCTCGAGGGCAGATACGCAGTATTTT.

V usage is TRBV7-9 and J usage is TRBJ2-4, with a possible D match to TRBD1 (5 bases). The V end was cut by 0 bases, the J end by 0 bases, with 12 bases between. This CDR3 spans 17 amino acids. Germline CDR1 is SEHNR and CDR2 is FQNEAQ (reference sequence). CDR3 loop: CASSLAHRSLAKNIQYF. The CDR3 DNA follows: TGTGCCAGCAGCTTAGCACACAGGTCTCTAGCCAAAAACATTCAGTACTTC.

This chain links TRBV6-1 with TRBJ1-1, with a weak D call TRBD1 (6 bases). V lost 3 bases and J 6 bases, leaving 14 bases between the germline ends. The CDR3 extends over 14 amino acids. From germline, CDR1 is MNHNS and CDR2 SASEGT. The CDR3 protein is CASSEGDTRAEAFF. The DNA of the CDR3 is TGTGCCAGCAGTGAGGGGGACACTAGGGCTGAAGCTTTCTTT.

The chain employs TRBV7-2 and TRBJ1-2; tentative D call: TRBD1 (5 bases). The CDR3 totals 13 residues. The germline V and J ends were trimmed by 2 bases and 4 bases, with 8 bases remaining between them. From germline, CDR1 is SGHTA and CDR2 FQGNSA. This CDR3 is CASSLRQFYGYTF. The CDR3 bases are TGTGCCAGCAGCTTAAGACAGTTCTATGGCTACACCTTC.

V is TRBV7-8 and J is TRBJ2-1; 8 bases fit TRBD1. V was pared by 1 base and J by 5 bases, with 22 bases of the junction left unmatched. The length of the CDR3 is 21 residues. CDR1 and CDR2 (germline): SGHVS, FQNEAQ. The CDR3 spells CASSLVSWTGLWKEDHNEQFF. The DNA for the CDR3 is TGTGCCAGCAGCTTAGTTTCGTGGACAGGGCTCTGGAAAGAAGATCACAATGAGCAGTTCTTC.

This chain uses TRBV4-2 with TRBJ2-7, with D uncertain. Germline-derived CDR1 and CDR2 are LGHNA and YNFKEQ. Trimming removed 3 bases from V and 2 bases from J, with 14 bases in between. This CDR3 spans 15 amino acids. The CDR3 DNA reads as TGTGCCAGCAGCCATGGCGCCACCCCTCCCTACGAGCAGTACTTC. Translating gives CASSHGATPPYEQYF.

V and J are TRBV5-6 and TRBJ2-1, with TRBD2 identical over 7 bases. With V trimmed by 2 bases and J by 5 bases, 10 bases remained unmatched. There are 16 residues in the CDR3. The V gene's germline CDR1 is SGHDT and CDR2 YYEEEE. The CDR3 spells CASSFSLAQAHNEQFF. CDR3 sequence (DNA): TGTGCCAGCAGCTTCTCACTAGCGCAAGCCCACAATGAGCAGTTCTTC. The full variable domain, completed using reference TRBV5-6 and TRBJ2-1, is DAGVTQSPTHLIKTRGQQVTLRCSPKSGHDTVSWYQQALGQGPQFIFQYYEEEERQRGNFPDRFSGHQFPNYSSELNVNALLLGDSALYLCASSFSLAQAHNEQFFGPGTRLTVL.

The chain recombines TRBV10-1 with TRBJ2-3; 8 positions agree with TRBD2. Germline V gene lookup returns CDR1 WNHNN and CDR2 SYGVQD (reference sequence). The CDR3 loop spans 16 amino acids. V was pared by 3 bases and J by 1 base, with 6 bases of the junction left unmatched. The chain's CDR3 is CASSEWRGVGTDTQYF. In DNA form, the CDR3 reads TGCGCCAGCAGTGAATGGCGGGGGGTCGGCACAGATACGCAGTATTTT.

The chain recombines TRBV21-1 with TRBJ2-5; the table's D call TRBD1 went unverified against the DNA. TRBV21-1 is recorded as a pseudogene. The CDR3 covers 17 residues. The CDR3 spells CASSKKGGARFGETQYF. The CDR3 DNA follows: TGTGCCAGCAGCAAAAAAGGGGGCGCAAGGTTTGGAGAGACCCAGTACTTC.

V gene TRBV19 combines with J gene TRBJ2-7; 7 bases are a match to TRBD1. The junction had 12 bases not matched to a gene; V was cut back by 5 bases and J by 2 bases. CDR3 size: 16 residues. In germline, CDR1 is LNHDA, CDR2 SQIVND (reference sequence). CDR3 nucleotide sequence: TGTGCCAGTAGTGACCCCCGACAGGGAAGGACCTACGAGCAGTACTTC. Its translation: CASSDPRQGRTYEQYF.

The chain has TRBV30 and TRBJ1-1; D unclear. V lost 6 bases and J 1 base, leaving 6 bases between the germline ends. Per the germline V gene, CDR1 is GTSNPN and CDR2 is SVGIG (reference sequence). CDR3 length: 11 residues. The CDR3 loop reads CACSQNTEAFF. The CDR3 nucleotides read TGTGCCTGTAGCCAGAACACTGAAGCTTTCTTT.

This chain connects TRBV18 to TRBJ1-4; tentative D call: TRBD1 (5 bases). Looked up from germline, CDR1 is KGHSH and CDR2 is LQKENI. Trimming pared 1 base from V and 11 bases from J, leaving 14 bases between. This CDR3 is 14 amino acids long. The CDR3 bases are TGTGCCAGCTCACCACAGGGGACCTTGGGGAAACTGTTTTTT. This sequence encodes CASSPQGTLGKLFF.